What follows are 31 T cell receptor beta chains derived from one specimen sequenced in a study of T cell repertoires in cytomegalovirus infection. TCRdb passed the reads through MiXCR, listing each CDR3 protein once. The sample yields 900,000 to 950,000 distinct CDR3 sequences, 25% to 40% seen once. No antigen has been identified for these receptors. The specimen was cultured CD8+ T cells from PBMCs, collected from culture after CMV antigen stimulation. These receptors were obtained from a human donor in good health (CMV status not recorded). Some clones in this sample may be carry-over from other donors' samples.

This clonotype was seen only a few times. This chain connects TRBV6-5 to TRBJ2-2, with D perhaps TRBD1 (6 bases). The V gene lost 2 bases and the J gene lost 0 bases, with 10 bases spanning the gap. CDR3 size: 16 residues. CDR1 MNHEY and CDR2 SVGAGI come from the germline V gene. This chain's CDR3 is CASSYTGTPNTGELFF. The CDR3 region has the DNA TGTGCCAGCAGTTACACCGGGACACCGAACACCGGGGAGCTGTTTTTT.

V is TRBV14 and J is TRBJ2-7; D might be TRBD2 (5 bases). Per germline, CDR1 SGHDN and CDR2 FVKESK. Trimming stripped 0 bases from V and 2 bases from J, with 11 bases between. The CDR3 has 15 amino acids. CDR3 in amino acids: CASSQEIEGPYEQYF. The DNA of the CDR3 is TGTGCCAGCAGCCAAGAGATTGAGGGCCCCTACGAGCAGTACTTC.

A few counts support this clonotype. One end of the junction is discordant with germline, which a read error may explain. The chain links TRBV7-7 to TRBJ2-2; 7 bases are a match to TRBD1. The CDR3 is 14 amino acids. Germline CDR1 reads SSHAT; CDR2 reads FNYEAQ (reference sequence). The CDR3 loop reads CASSLDRDTGELFF. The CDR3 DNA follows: TGTGCTAGCAGCTTAGACAGGGACACCGGGGAGCTGTTTTTT. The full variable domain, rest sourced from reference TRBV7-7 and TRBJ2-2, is GAGVSQSPRYKVTKRGQDVTLRCDPISSHATLYWYQQALGQGPEFLTYFNYEAQPDKSGLPSDRFSAERPEGSISTLTIQRTEQRDSAMYRCASSLDRDTGELFFGEGSRLTVL.

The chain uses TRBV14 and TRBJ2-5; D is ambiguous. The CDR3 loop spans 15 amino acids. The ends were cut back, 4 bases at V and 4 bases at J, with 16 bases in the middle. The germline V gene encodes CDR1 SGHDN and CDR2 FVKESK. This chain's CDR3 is CASSLTGMVLETQYF. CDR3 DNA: TGTGCCAGCAGCCTTACTGGGATGGTTCTAGAGACCCAGTACTTC.

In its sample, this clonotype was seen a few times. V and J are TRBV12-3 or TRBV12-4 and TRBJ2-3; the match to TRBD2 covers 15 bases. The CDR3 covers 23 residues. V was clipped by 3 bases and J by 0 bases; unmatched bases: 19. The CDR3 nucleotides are TGTGCCAGCAGTTTCACTTTCTCCGGGACTAGCGGGGGGCCTTCAACTAGCACAGATACGCAGTATTTT. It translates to CASSFTFSGTSGGPSTSTDTQYF.

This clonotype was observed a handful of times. The CDR3 bases are TGTGCCAGCAGCTCCGCAGTCGGCGGAAACACCATATATTTT. Amino acid sequence: CASSSAVGGNTIYF. The chain couples TRBV12-3 or TRBV12-4 to TRBJ1-3, with D unclear. Trimming shortened V by 6 bases and J by 4 bases, and 13 bases separated the two germline ends. The CDR3 contains 14 residues.

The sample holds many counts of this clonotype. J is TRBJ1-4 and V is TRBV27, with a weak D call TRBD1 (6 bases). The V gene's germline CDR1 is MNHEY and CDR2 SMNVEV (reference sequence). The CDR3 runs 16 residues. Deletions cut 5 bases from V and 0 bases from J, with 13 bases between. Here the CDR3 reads CASSPGTLATNEKLFF. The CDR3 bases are TGTGCCAGCAGTCCCGGGACACTTGCAACTAATGAAAAACTGTTTTTT.

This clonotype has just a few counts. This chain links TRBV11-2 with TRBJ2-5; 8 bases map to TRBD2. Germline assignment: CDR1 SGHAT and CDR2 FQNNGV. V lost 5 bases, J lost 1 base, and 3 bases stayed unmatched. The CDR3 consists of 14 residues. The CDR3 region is CASSRGGAQETQYF. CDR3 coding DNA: TGTGCCAGCAGCCGGGGGGGGGCCCAAGAGACCCAGTACTTC.

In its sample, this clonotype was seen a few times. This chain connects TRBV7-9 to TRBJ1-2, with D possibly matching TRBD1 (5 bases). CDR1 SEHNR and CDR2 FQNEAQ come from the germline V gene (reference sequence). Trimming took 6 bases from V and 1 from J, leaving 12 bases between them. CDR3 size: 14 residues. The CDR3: CASRGDRNNYGYTF. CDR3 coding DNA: TGTGCCAGCAGGGGGGACCGGAATAACTATGGCTACACCTTC. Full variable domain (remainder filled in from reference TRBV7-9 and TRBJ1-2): DTGVSQNPRHKITKRGQNVTFRCDPISEHNRLYWYRQTLGQGPEFLTYFQNEAQLEKSRLLSDRFSAERPKGSFSTLEIQRTEQGDSAMYLCASRGDRNNYGYTFGSGTRLTVV.

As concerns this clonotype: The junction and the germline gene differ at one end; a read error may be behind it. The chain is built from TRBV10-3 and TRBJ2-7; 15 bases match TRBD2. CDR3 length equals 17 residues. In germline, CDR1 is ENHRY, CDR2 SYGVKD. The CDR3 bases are TGTGCCATAAGGACTAGCGGGGGGGCCGGGTTGTCCTACAAGCAGTACTTC. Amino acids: CAIRTSGGAGLSYKQYF.

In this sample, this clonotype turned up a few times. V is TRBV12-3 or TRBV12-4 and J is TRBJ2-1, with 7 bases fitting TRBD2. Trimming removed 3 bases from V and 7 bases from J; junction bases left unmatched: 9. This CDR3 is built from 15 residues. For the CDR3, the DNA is TGTGCCAGCAGTTTGCAGTATTTGGGGGGGAATGAGCAGTTCTTC. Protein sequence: CASSLQYLGGNEQFF.

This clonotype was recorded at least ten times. The CDR3 region is CASSLIGALVTYGYTF. The CDR3 DNA sequence: TGTGCCAGCAGCCTAATCGGGGCACTGGTGACCTATGGCTACACCTTC. The rearrangement joins TRBV7-9 to TRBJ1-2, with a tentative D call TRBD1 (5 bases). Trimming removed 5 bases from V and 4 bases from J, with 20 bases in between. Germline-derived CDR1 and CDR2 are SEHNR and FQNEAQ (reference sequence). The length of the CDR3 is 16 residues.

The CDR3 DNA sequence: TGTGCCAGCAGGGGCAGACAGGGGAGGTACTATGGCTACACCTTC. Encoded protein: CASRGRQGRYYGYTF. The chain has TRBV6-8 and TRBJ1-2; 8 bases fit TRBD1. This CDR3 is built from 15 residues. The trim removed 6 bases at V and 3 bases at J, leaving 9 bases unmatched. Germline loops: CDR1 MNHGY, CDR2 SAAAGT.

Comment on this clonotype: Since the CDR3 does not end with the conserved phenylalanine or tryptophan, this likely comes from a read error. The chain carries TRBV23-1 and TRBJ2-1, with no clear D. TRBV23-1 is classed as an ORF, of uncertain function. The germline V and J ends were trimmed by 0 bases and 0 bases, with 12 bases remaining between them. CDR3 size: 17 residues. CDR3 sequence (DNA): TGCGCCAGCAGTCAATCGGCTGAACAGAGCTCCTACAATGAGCAGTTCTAC. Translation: CASSQSAEQSSYNEQFY.

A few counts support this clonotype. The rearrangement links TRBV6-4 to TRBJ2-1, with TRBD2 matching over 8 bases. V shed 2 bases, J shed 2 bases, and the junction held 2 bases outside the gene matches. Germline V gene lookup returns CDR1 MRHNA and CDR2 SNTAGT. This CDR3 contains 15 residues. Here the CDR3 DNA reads TGTGCCAGCAGTGACCGAGCGGGGGCCTACAATGAGCAGTTCTTC. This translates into CASSDRAGAYNEQFF.

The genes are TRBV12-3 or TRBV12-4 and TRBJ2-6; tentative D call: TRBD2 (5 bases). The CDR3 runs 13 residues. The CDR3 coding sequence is TGTGTAGTCGGGGAGACTGGGGCCAACGTCCTGACTTTC. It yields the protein CVVGETGANVLTF.

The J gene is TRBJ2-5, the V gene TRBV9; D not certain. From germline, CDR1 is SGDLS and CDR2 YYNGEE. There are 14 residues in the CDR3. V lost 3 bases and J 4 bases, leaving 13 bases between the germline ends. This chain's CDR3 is CASSGRHPIETQYF. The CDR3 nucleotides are TGTGCCAGCAGCGGGCGACACCCTATAGAGACCCAGTACTTC.

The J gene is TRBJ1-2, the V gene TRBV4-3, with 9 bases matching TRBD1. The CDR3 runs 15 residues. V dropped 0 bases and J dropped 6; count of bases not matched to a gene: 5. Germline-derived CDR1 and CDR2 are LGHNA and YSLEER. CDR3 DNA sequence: TGCGCCAGCAGCCAAGACTCCGGGACAGGGAATGGCTACACCTTC. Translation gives CASSQDSGTGNGYTF.

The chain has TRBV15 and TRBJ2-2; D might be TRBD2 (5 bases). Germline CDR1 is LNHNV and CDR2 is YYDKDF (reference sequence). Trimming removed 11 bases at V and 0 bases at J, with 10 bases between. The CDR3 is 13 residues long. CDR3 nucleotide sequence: TGTGCCGCGAGGGCCACGAACACCGGGGAGCTGTTTTTT. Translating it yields CAARATNTGELFF. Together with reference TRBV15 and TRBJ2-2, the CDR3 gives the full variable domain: DAMVIQNPRYQVTQFGKPVTLSCSQTLNHNVMYWYQQKSSQAPKLLFHYYDKDFNNEADTPDNFQSRRPNTSFCFLDIRSPGLGDTAMYLCAARATNTGELFFGEGSRLTVL.

The CDR3 is CVSSSGTLGYEQYV. The CDR3 DNA is TGTGTCAGCAGCTCTGGGACATTAGGCTACGAGCAGTACGTC. This chain uses TRBV7-2 with TRBJ2-7; possible D gene TRBD1, 6 bases. From germline, CDR1 is SGHTA and CDR2 FQGNSA. The CDR3 has 14 amino acids.

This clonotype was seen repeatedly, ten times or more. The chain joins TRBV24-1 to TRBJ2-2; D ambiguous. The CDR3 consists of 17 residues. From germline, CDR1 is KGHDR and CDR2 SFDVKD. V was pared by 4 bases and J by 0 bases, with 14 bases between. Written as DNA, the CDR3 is TGTGCCACCAGTGACCCGGTGGCAGTTACGAACACCGGGGAGCTGTTTTTT. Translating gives CATSDPVAVTNTGELFF.

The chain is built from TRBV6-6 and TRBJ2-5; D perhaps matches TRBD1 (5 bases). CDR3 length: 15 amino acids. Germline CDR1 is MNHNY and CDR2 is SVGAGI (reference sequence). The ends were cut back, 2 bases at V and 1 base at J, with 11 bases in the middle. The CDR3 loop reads CASSYVVGPQETQYF. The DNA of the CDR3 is TGTGCCAGCAGTTACGTTGTGGGGCCCCAAGAGACCCAGTACTTC.

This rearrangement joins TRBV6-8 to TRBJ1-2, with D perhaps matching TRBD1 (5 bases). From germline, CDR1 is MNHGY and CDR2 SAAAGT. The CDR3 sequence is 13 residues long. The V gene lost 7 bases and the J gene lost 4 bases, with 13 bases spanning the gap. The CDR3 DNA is TGTGCCAGCACCATCGGACACCTCTATGGCTACACCTTC. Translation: CASTIGHLYGYTF.

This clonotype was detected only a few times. CDR3 sequence (DNA): TGTGCCAGCAGCTTAGGTCTAGCGGGGGCCTCGAACACCGGGGAGCTGTTTTTT. The encoded protein is CASSLGLAGASNTGELFF. The rearrangement uses TRBV7-2 and TRBJ2-2, with TRBD2 matching 10 bases. V lost 1 base and J lost 0; bases outside the gene matches: 5. Germline-derived CDR1 and CDR2 are SGHTA and FQGNSA. The CDR3 extends over 18 amino acids.

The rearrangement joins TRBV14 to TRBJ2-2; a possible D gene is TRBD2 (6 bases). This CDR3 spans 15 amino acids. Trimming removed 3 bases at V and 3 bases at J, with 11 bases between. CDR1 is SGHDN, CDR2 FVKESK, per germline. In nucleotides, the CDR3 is TGTGCCAGCAGCCAGTACGTAGCGGACACCGGGGAGCTGTTTTTT. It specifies CASSQYVADTGELFF.

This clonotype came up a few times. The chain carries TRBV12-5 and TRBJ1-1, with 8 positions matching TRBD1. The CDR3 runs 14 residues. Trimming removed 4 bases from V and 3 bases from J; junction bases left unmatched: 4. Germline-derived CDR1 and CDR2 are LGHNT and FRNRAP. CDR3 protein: CASGSGQGDTEAFF. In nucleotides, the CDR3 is TGTGCTAGTGGTTCCGGACAGGGAGACACTGAAGCTTTCTTT.

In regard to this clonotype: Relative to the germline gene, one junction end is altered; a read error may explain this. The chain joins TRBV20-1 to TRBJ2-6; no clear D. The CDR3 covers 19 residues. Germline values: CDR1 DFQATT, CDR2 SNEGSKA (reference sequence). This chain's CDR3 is CSARDVGSQERSGTNVLTF. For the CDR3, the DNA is TGCAGTGCTAGAGATGTCGGGTCGCAGGAACGCTCTGGGACCAACGTCCTGACTTTC.

CDR3 DNA: TGTGCCAGCAGCAGTTTATACAGTATTTACGAGCAGTACTTC. It is translated as CASSSLYSIYEQYF. V usage is TRBV27 and J usage is TRBJ2-7; no clear D. V was trimmed by 6 bases and J by 4 bases, leaving 16 bases between them. CDR1 MNHEY and CDR2 SMNVEV come from the germline V gene (reference sequence). The CDR3 has 14 amino acids.

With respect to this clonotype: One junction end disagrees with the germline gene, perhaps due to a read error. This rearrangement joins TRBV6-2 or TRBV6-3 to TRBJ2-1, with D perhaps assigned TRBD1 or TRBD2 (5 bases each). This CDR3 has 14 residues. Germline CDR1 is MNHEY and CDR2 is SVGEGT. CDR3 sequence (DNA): TGTGCCAACAGTCTCCGGGGCAGGTACAATGAGCAGTTCTTC. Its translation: CANSLRGRYNEQFF.

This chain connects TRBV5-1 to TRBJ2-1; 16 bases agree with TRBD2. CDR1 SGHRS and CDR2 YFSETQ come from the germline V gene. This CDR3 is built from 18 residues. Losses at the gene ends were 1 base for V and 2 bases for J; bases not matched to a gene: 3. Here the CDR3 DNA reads TGCGCCAGCAGCTTGCTGGGACTAGCGGGGGGGCCCTACAATGAGCAGTTCTTC. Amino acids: CASSLLGLAGGPYNEQFF.

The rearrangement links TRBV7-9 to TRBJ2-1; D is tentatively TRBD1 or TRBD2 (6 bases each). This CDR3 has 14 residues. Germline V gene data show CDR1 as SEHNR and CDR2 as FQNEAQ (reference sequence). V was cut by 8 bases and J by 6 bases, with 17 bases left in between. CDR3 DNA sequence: TGTGCCAGCTCCCCAAGGGGGGTACTCAATGAGCAGTTCTTC. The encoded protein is CASSPRGVLNEQFF.